The 11 T cell receptor beta chains listed next were all sequenced from one sample in a study of CD8 T cells in ankylosing spondylitis. In TCRdb, the 5' RACE reads were re-called with MiXCR into one record per CDR3 protein. Of about 450,000 distinct CDR3 sequences in the sample, 26% were seen once. Their antigens are not known. The study, taken as a whole, reports: A TCR beta motif of under 10 highly homologous variants seemed to mark ankylosing spondylitis blood.

Material for sequencing was blood, either unsorted or a sorted T cell fraction (not recorded which). All receptors come from a male donor with ankylosing spondylitis.

This clonotype was observed a handful of times. A read error may account for a junction end that differs from germline. The chain links TRBV18 to TRBJ1-1; the D is unclear. The CDR3 extends over 14 amino acids. CDR1 is KGHSH, CDR2 LQKENI, per germline. CDR3: CASSPPPGNTEAFF. CDR3 DNA sequence: TGTGCCAGCTCGCCACCACCGGGGAACACTGAAGCTTTCTTT.

V is TRBV27 and J is TRBJ2-1; 10 nucleotides line up with TRBD2. The germline CDR1 and CDR2 sequences are MNHEY and SMNVEV (reference sequence). After removal of 3 bases from V and 8 bases from J, the junction contained 10 bases not matched to a gene. The CDR3 sequence is 16 residues long. Here the CDR3 reads CASSLGGIAGGDEQFF. The DNA for the CDR3 is TGTGCCAGCAGTTTGGGTGGGATAGCGGGAGGCGATGAGCAGTTCTTC.

This clonotype occurred a few times. The gene calls are TRBV14 and TRBJ2-7; D might be TRBD1 (5 bases). Trimming left V 3 bases short and J 2 bases short, with 20 bases between. Germline CDR1 SGHDN, CDR2 FVKESK. This CDR3 contains 17 residues. CDR3 residues: CASSHFLGQGGTYEQYF. The CDR3 DNA reads as TGTGCCAGCAGCCATTTCCTCGGGCAGGGCGGAACCTACGAGCAGTACTTC.

This clonotype was found a few times. The V gene is TRBV28, the J gene TRBJ2-3; D may be TRBD1 or TRBD2 (5 bases each). The CDR3 consists of 13 residues. Trimming stripped 5 bases from V and 6 bases from J, with 12 bases between. Germline V gene lookup returns CDR1 MDHEN and CDR2 SYDVKM. The CDR3 protein is CASSPPRGDTQYF. In nucleotides, the CDR3 is TGTGCCAGCAGTCCCCCCCGGGGCGATACGCAGTATTTT.

This clonotype was recorded a few times. The chain has TRBV20-1 and TRBJ2-1; TRBD1 agrees at 8 bases. V was pared by 7 bases and J by 6 bases, with 8 bases of the junction left unmatched. The CDR3 has 13 amino acids. The germline V gene encodes CDR1 DFQATT and CDR2 SNEGSKA (reference sequence). The CDR3: CSGPGQDINEQFF. The CDR3 region has the DNA TGCAGTGGACCGGGACAGGATATCAATGAGCAGTTCTTC.

This clonotype appeared a few times. This sequence joins TRBV7-2 and TRBJ2-7; perhaps TRBD2 as D (5 bases). With 6 bases removed from V and 2 bases from J, the gap between germline ends came to 8 bases. The CDR3 contains 12 residues. Germline V gene lookup returns CDR1 SGHTA and CDR2 FQGNSA. The CDR3 DNA sequence: TGTGCCAGCAGAGCGGACGCCTACGAGCAGTACTTC. Translating gives CASRADAYEQYF.

This clonotype was counted a few times. The chain couples TRBV5-1 to TRBJ1-2; D not certain. V was trimmed by 0 bases and J by 7 bases, leaving 10 bases between them. Per the germline V gene, CDR1 is SGHRS and CDR2 is YFSETQ. This CDR3 is built from 13 residues. CDR3 sequence reads: CASSLGGDTGYTF. CDR3 in DNA: TGCGCCAGCAGCTTGGGCGGGGATACTGGCTACACCTTC. Supplemented by reference TRBV5-1 and TRBJ1-2, the full variable domain reads KAGVTQTPRYLIKTRGQQVTLSCSPISGHRSVSWYQQTPGQGLQFLFEYFSETQRNKGNFPGRFSGRQFSNSRSEMNVSTLELGDSALYLCASSLGGDTGYTFGSGTRLTVV.

This clonotype was detected a few times. The CDR3 DNA reads as TGTGCCAGCAGCGTAGGGGATCAAGAGACCCAGTACTTC. It encodes CASSVGDQETQYF. V usage is TRBV9 and J usage is TRBJ2-5; D gene uncertain. The germline V gene has CDR1 SGDLS and CDR2 YYNGEE. The CDR3 consists of 13 residues. The V and J ends lost 0 bases and 2 bases respectively, with 5 bases between them.

This chain joins TRBV12-1 and TRBJ2-2; TRBD1, the table's D call, was not compared with the DNA. TRBV12-1 is reported as a pseudogene. This CDR3 is 23 amino acids long. The CDR3, as DNA: TGTGCCAGCAGCTTTCGGCCAGGACAGGGGGCTAGCGGGAGTAAGATTTGGGCCGGGGAGCTGTTTTTT. Translation gives CASSFRPGQGASGSKIWAGELFF.

V and J are TRBV7-2 and TRBJ2-3; TRBD2 matches at 8 bases. Trimming cost V 2 bases and J 4 bases; bases outside gene matches: 5. This CDR3 has 15 residues. Germline CDR1 reads SGHTA; CDR2 reads FQGNSA. The CDR3, as DNA: TGTGCCAGCAGCTTACAAGCGGGAGCCCCAGATACGCAGTATTTT. Translation gives CASSLQAGAPDTQYF.

The V and J genes are TRBV7-8 and TRBJ2-1; weak D call: TRBD1 (5 bases). The V gene lost 5 bases and the J gene lost 0 bases, with 14 bases spanning the gap. CDR1 is SGHVS, CDR2 FQNEAQ, per germline. The CDR3 is 16 amino acids. As DNA, the CDR3 is TGTGCCAGCAGCCCATACAGGACAAGCTCCTACAATGAGCAGTTCTTC. Amino acids: CASSPYRTSSYNEQFF.